This T cell receptor (beta chain) stems from a study of siplizumab effects on memory and regulatory T cells. Sequencing used immunoSEQ multiplex PCR; TCRdb keeps in-frame clones, though not all of them. Among more than 85,000 clones, 92% were seen once, and the ten largest hold 1% to 1.5%. Regarding this clone: The antigen is not known.

Study-level results: Only a minor fraction of alloreactive clones mapped to unstimulated subsets. The apparent diversity of naive T cells exceeded that of memory cells, and naive T cells seemed to make a major contribution to the alloresponse.

The TCR was taken from a human donor in good health. The sequencing sample was made of CD4+ T cells sorted from blood.

DNA for the CDR3: TGTGCCAGCAGTCGGAACTTTGTCGAGACCCAGTACTTC. Residues: CASSRNFVETQYF. The genes are TRBV6-5 and TRBJ2-5; no reliable D call. The CDR3 consists of 13 residues. Trimming removed 5 bases from V and 5 bases from J, with 12 bases in between. Germline CDR1 and CDR2: MNHEY and SVGAGI.